Below, 31 T cell receptor beta chains from the same sample are listed, as sequenced in a study of tumor-infiltrating lymphocytes in primary liver carcinoma. The researchers obtained blood RNA from unsorted whole blood and also extracted germline DNA. Starting material of roughly 550 ng total RNA yielded TCR beta cDNA via a constant-region primer. Amplification in three nested multiplex PCR rounds with slightly modified ARM-PCR gave rise to TCR beta libraries. Amplification in the first two PCR rounds was performed using TRBV1-TRBV30 forward primers and a C-beta reverse primer for roughly 9 cycles each. Each CDR3 protein gets one entry after TCRdb re-called the multiplex PCR reads with MiXCR. The table shows about 200,000 distinct CDR3 sequences, with approximately 64% occurring only once. Sequenced sample: peripheral blood. These receptors all come from a woman aged 60-70 years with primary liver carcinoma and hepatitis B virus infection.

A note on this clonotype: The junction does not match germline at one end; this may be a read error. The chain employs TRBV11-2 and TRBJ2-3; TRBD2 matches 13 bases. CDR1 and CDR2 from the germline V gene are SGHAT and FQNNGV. The CDR3 sequence is 16 residues long. CDR3 coding DNA: TGTGCCAGCAGCTGGACTAGCGGGAGTGGCACAGATACGCTGTCTTTT. As protein: CASSWTSGSGTDTLSF.

This clonotype occurred once. The junction does not match germline at one end; this may be a read error. The CDR3 sequence is CTSSRDTSYEQYF. Written as DNA, the CDR3 is TGCACCAGCTCCCGGGACACCTCCTACGAGCAGTACTTC. The chain joins TRBV5-1 to TRBJ2-7; TRBD1 is a possible D gene (6 bases). CDR3 size: 13 residues. Germline V gene lookup returns CDR1 SGHRS and CDR2 YFSETQ.

For this clonotype: A junction boundary mismatches the germline segment, possibly from a read error. V gene TRBV28 combines with J gene TRBJ2-1, with TRBD2 matching over 10 bases. The CDR3 loop spans 14 amino acids. Per the germline V gene, CDR1 is MDHEN and CDR2 is SYDVKM. The CDR3 here is CASMGLATYNEQSF. The CDR3 DNA sequence: TGTGCCAGCATGGGACTAGCGACTTACAATGAGCAGTCCTTC.

Concerning this clonotype: The final CDR3 position lacks the conserved phenylalanine or tryptophan, pointing to a likely read error. The chain couples TRBV5-4 to TRBJ2-2, with a weak D call TRBD1 (5 bases). The CDR3 totals 16 residues. Trimming cost V 0 bases and J 1 base, with 10 bases left between them. Germline CDR1 is SGHNT and CDR2 is YYREEE (reference sequence). The chain's CDR3 is CASSLEDMGNTGELFS. As DNA, the CDR3 is TGTGCCAGCAGCTTGGAGGACATGGGGAACACCGGGGAGCTGTTTTCT.

Comments on this clonotype: A much larger clone differs from this one at a single base, so this may be a read error. The rearrangement uses TRBV11-2 and TRBJ1-5; D not certain. Germline V gene lookup returns CDR1 SGHAT and CDR2 FQNNGV. CDR3 length equals 14 residues. CDR3 nucleotides: TGTGCCAGCAGCTTATCCGTAGGCAAGCAGCCCCAGCATTTT. Its translation is CASSLSVGKQPQHF.

Details on this clonotype: The CDR3 end shows no conserved phenylalanine or tryptophan, and so a read error is likely. J is TRBJ2-7 and V is TRBV6-1; 10 bases align to TRBD2. Germline loops: CDR1 MNHNS, CDR2 SASEGT. The CDR3 extends over 15 amino acids. The trim removed 2 bases at V and 0 bases at J, leaving 1 base unmatched. CDR3 region: CASSESSGSSYEQYL. CDR3 DNA sequence: TGTGCCAGCAGTGAATCTAGCGGGAGCTCCTACGAGCAGTACCTC.

Notes on this clonotype: A read error may explain this, as a much larger clone is one base away. This chain connects TRBV6-5 to TRBJ1-1; D possibly corresponds to TRBD1 (5 bases). Germline values: CDR1 MNHEY, CDR2 SVGAGI. The CDR3 is 14 residues long. CDR3 bases: TGTGTCAGCAGCTCCGCCCGGCGGGGGACTGAAGCTTTCTTT. Translated: CVSSSARRGTEAFF.

Worth noting for this clonotype: This may come from a read error, since a much larger clone is one base off. The chain couples TRBV4-1 to TRBJ2-2, with D hard to call. There are 13 residues in the CDR3. CDR1 is MGHRA, CDR2 YSYEKL, per germline. Trimming shortened V by 5 bases and J by 5 bases, and 9 bases separated the two germline ends. CDR3 residues: CASSSVGTGELFF. The CDR3 DNA follows: TGCGCCAGCAGCTCCGTAGGAACCGGGGAGCTGTTTTTT.

The V and J genes are TRBV6-4 and TRBJ1-5, with D perhaps TRBD1 (6 bases). Per the germline V gene, CDR1 is MRHNA and CDR2 is SNTAGT. Trimming shortened V by 6 bases and J by 6 bases, and 15 bases separated the two germline ends. The CDR3 consists of 14 residues. This chain's CDR3 is CASSLDRIGQPQHF. CDR3 in DNA: TGTGCCAGCAGCCTAGACAGGATAGGTCAGCCCCAGCATTTT.

This clonotype was found once. The chain couples TRBV6-1 to TRBJ1-3, with D possibly matching TRBD1 (6 bases). The CDR3 has 16 residues. Germline CDR1 and CDR2: MNHNS and SASEGT. The germline V and J ends were trimmed by 6 bases and 0 bases, with 15 bases remaining between them. The CDR3 loop reads CASRLSTGPSGNTIYF. As DNA, the CDR3 is TGTGCCAGCAGATTATCGACAGGACCCTCTGGAAACACCATATATTTT.

This clonotype was found once. A much larger clone sits a single nucleotide away, making a read error possible. The rearrangement joins TRBV29-1 to TRBJ2-3; 14 bases match TRBD2. The germline CDR1 and CDR2 sequences are SQVTM and ANQGSEA. Trimming removed 8 bases from V and 1 base from J; junction bases left unmatched: 11. The CDR3 has 17 amino acids. In nucleotides, the CDR3 is TGCAGCATTAGTGGACTAGCGGGAGGAGGGGGCACAGATACGCAGTATTTT. Residues: CSISGLAGGGGTDTQYF.

This chain connects TRBV28 to TRBJ1-5; D unresolved. Germline V gene sequence: CDR1 MDHEN, CDR2 SYDVKM. The CDR3 consists of 12 residues. Trimming took off 3 bases at V and 11 bases at J, with 11 bases between the two ends. The CDR3 DNA is TGTGCCAGCAGTTTGGGGTCACGGTCCCAGCATTTT. Protein: CASSLGSRSQHF. The full variable domain, completed using reference TRBV28 and TRBJ1-5, is DVKVTQSSRYLVKRTGEKVFLECVQDMDHENMFWYRQDPGLGLRLIYFSYDVKMKEKGDIPEGYSVSREKKERFSLILESASTNQTSMYLCASSLGSRSQHFGDGTRLSIL.

Concerning this clonotype: It may be a read error: a sequence one base away is much more abundant. The chain recombines TRBV4-2 with TRBJ1-5, with D possibly matching TRBD1 (6 bases). The length of the CDR3 is 13 residues. Germline V gene data show CDR1 as LGHNA and CDR2 as YNFKEQ. The CDR3 bases are TGTGCCAGCAGACAGGGAGGCGATCAGTCCCAGCATTTT. Translation: CASRQGGDQSQHF.

With regard to this clonotype: The missing conserved phenylalanine or tryptophan at the end of this CDR3 makes a read error likely. The genes are TRBV11-2 and TRBJ2-7; D unresolved. V was trimmed by 1 base and J by 4 bases, leaving 17 bases between them. This CDR3 region has 16 residues. From germline, CDR1 is SGHAT and CDR2 FQNNGV. The CDR3, as DNA: TGTGCCAGCAGCTTAGCCTATACTGGAGACCCTTACGAGCAGTACCTC. Its protein product is CASSLAYTGDPYEQYL.

This clonotype was counted ten times or more. The chain carries TRBV6-1 and TRBJ2-3; unclear D gene. V lost 1 base and J lost 5, with 10 bases in between. Germline CDR1 is MNHNS and CDR2 is SASEGT. The CDR3 is made up of 14 amino acids. CDR3 sequence reads: CASSEVWGLDTQYF. The CDR3 DNA reads TGTGCCAGCAGTGAAGTGTGGGGATTAGATACGCAGTATTTT.

The chain has TRBV12-3 or TRBV12-4 and TRBJ1-2, with D maybe TRBD1 (6 bases). The CDR3 totals 18 residues. Trimming cost V 5 bases and J 8 bases, with 30 bases left between them. CDR3 amino acids: CASSAVKGGLRELDGYTF. In nucleotides, the CDR3 is TGTGCCAGCAGTGCGGTGAAGGGGGGCTTGAGGGAACTAGACGGCTACACCTTC.

This clonotype was recorded a few times. The rearrangement links TRBV28 to TRBJ2-4; 7 bases agree with TRBD2. CDR1 MDHEN and CDR2 SYDVKM come from the germline V gene. The CDR3 sequence is 15 residues long. The J segment lost 8 bases and the V segment lost 3 bases, leaving 10 bases of the junction unmatched. CDR3 sequence (DNA): TGTGCCAGCAGTTTTTATAGGGAGGGCCCGGACATTCAGTACTTC. Its protein product is CASSFYREGPDIQYF.

This clonotype came up a few times. The chain couples TRBV12-3 or TRBV12-4 to TRBJ2-7; 8 bases are shared with TRBD1. The ends lost 3 bases at V and 9 bases at J; junction bases unmatched: 10. CDR3 length equals 14 residues. The CDR3 nucleotides are TGTGCCAGCAGTTTTTCCCCGACAGGGGCTTTGCAGTACTTC. Amino acids: CASSFSPTGALQYF.

This clonotype was recorded at least ten times. The genes are TRBV6-2 or TRBV6-3 and TRBJ2-7, with D unclear. The germline V gene has CDR1 MNHEY and CDR2 SVGEGT. The germline V and J ends were trimmed by 7 bases and 5 bases, with 9 bases remaining between them. The CDR3 is 11 amino acids. The CDR3 protein is CASTQDNEQYF. The CDR3, as DNA: TGTGCCAGCACCCAGGATAACGAGCAGTACTTC.

The rearrangement links TRBV5-1 to TRBJ1-5; 7 bases line up with TRBD1. The V segment lost 4 bases and the J segment 6 bases; nucleotides outside the gene matches: 7. The length of the CDR3 is 14 residues. Germline values: CDR1 SGHRS, CDR2 YFSETQ. The DNA of the CDR3 is TGCGCCAGCAGCGTATCAGGGGGGGGTCAGCCCCAGCATTTT. Translating gives CASSVSGGGQPQHF.

Remarks on this clonotype: A much larger clone sits a single nucleotide away, making a read error possible. The chain recombines TRBV29-1 with TRBJ2-4, with 7 bases matching TRBD1. The germline gives CDR1 SQVTM, CDR2 ANQGSEA. This CDR3 spans 15 amino acids. CDR3 nucleotides: TGCAGCGCCGCCCCCCAGGGGGACCTTAAAAACACTCAGTACTTC. Translated: CSAAPQGDLKNTQYF. The full variable domain, with the rest looked up from reference TRBV29-1 and TRBJ2-4, is SAVISQKPSRDICQRGTSLTIQCQVDSQVTMMFWYRQQPGQSLTLIATANQGSEATYESGFVIDKFPISRPNLTFSTLTVSNMSPEDSSIYLCSAAPQGDLKNTQYFGAGTRLSVL.

In its sample, this clonotype was seen many times. V gene TRBV29-1 combines with J gene TRBJ2-7; D ambiguous. This CDR3 is 12 amino acids long. In germline, CDR1 is SQVTM, CDR2 ANQGSEA. Trimming left V 6 bases short and J 6 bases short, with 15 bases between. CDR3 nucleotide sequence: TGCAGCGTCTGGGCCTTCCCCGGCGAGCAGTACTTC. It yields the protein CSVWAFPGEQYF.

For this clonotype: At one boundary the junction diverges from the germline segment, which might be a read error. This chain joins TRBV12-3 or TRBV12-4 and TRBJ1-1; D possibly corresponds to TRBD1 (5 bases). This CDR3 has 11 amino acids. The CDR3 DNA sequence: TGTGCCAGCGGTTTGGACGGGGGAGCTTTCTTT. It encodes CASGLDGGAFF.

This chain uses TRBV11-3 with TRBJ2-7; D unclear. Trimming removed 2 bases from V and 4 bases from J, with 12 bases in between. Germline CDR1 reads SGHNT; CDR2 reads YENEEA. The CDR3 loop spans 14 amino acids. The CDR3 protein is CASSLSCGMYEQYF. In nucleotides, the CDR3 is TGTGCCAGCAGCTTATCCTGTGGAATGTACGAGCAGTACTTC.

Only a few counts were recorded for this clonotype. It may be a read error: a sequence one base away is much more abundant. V usage is TRBV6-6 and J usage is TRBJ1-4; 7 bases are shared with TRBD1. This CDR3 spans 14 amino acids. Germline V gene lookup returns CDR1 MNHNY and CDR2 SVGAGI (reference sequence). The CDR3 region has the DNA TGTGTCAGCAGTTCCCCGACAGGGAGCGAAAAACTGTTTTTT. This sequence encodes CVSSSPTGSEKLFF.

Of note for this clonotype: At one end the junction does not follow the germline gene, possibly because of a read error. The CDR3 loop is CAGNPLGTGSTDTHYF. DNA of the CDR3: TGTGCCGGCAACCCGTTAGGCACCGGGAGCACAGATACGCACTATTTT. This sequence joins TRBV11-2 and TRBJ2-3, with TRBD2 as a possible D gene (6 bases). This CDR3 spans 16 amino acids. Germline V lookup: CDR1 SGHAT, CDR2 FQNNGV. Complete variable domain (other parts from reference TRBV11-2 and TRBJ2-3): EAGVAQSPRYKIIEKRQSVAFWCNPISGHATLYWYQQILGQGPKLLIQFQNNGVVDDSQLPKDRFSAERLKGVDSTLKIQPAKLEDSAVYLCAGNPLGTGSTDTHYFGPGTRLTVL.

This sequence joins TRBV12-3 or TRBV12-4 and TRBJ2-3; 7 nucleotides align to TRBD1. V was clipped by 6 bases and J by 1 base; unmatched bases: 4. This CDR3 is 14 amino acids long. The CDR3 coding sequence is TGTGCCAGCAGACCAGGGACAGGCACAGATACGCAGTATTTT. Protein product: CASRPGTGTDTQYF.

This clonotype was seen at least ten times. This chain links TRBV12-3 or TRBV12-4 with TRBJ2-2; TRBD2 matches 7 bases. CDR3 size: 15 residues. J gave up 7 bases and V 6 bases, and 11 bases lay outside the gene matches. CDR3 sequence: CASSPRGGGDGELFF. The CDR3 coding sequence is TGTGCCAGCAGCCCGCGTGGGGGGGGGGACGGGGAGCTGTTTTTT.

With regard to this clonotype: The junction differs from germline at one of its ends, possibly a read error. This chain links TRBV11-2 with TRBJ2-4, with 8 bases aligning to TRBD1. Germline CDR1 SGHAT, CDR2 FQNNGV. CDR3 length equals 14 residues. The CDR3 loop is CASSSTGGQIIQYF. In nucleotides, the CDR3 is TGTGCCAGTAGCTCTACAGGGGGGCAAATCATTCAGTACTTC.

On this clonotype: A clone one base away is much larger, so this may be a read error. This chain joins TRBV4-2 and TRBJ1-1; TRBD1 is a possible D gene (5 bases). There are 17 residues in the CDR3. Per the germline V gene, CDR1 is LGHNA and CDR2 is YNFKEQ. The CDR3 nucleotides are TGTGCCACCAGCCAGGATTCAAGGGGCGCAGGGAACACTGAAGCTTTCTTT. Its protein product is CATSQDSRGAGNTEAFF.

As regards this clonotype: This may be a read error: a much more frequent sequence differs by one nucleotide. V gene TRBV6-1 combines with J gene TRBJ2-2; no reliable D call. The CDR3 is made up of 15 amino acids. Germline assignment: CDR1 MNHNS and CDR2 SASEGT. The CDR3 DNA is TGTGCCAGCAGTTTCTTGGAGAGAGGCACCGTGGAGCTGTTTTTT. It codes for CASSFLERGTVELFF.